The 10 T cell receptor beta chains below were found in one sample sequenced in a study of T cell changes during pregnancy in multiple sclerosis. Clones were sequenced by immunoSEQ multiplex PCR, and TCRdb holds only the in-frame ones, with some missing. This table holds tens of thousands of clones, around 89% found once. Sequences were derived from CD4+ T cells from peripheral blood mononuclear cells, sampled in the first trimester of pregnancy. All receptors derive from a female donor in good health, enrolled as a control in a pregnancy study.

This sequence joins TRBV15 and TRBJ1-4, with 7 bases aligning to TRBD1. The V segment lost 5 bases and the J segment 8 bases; nucleotides outside the gene matches: 11. The CDR3 is 15 amino acids. Per germline, CDR1 LNHNV and CDR2 YYDKDF (reference sequence). The CDR3 is CATSPSQGHGEKLFF. CDR3 coding DNA: TGTGCCACCAGCCCTTCACAGGGGCACGGGGAAAAACTGTTTTTT.

The rearrangement joins TRBV4-1 to TRBJ1-5; 9 bases match TRBD1. The germline V gene encodes CDR1 MGHRA and CDR2 YSYEKL. V lost 4 bases, J lost 6 bases, and 7 bases stayed unmatched. The CDR3 consists of 15 residues. The CDR3, as DNA: TGCGCCAGCAGCCCGGACAGGGGCGGGGGTCAGCCCCAGCATTTT. Translating it yields CASSPDRGGGQPQHF.

This clone has more than one count but fewer than ten. The chain uses TRBV5-8 and TRBJ2-7; TRBD1 might be the D (6 bases). The germline V and J ends were trimmed by 0 bases and 5 bases, with 24 bases remaining between them. The CDR3 is 18 residues long. Germline V gene sequence: CDR1 SGHTS, CDR2 YDEGEE. CDR3 in amino acids: CASSLVLKLTGSADEQYF. The CDR3 nucleotides read TGTGCCAGCAGCTTGGTCTTAAAGCTGACAGGTTCGGCCGACGAGCAGTACTTC.

The rearrangement joins TRBV2 to TRBJ1-6, with D unclear. Trimming left V 3 bases short and J 5 bases short, with 14 bases between. Germline V CDR1 and CDR2: SNHLY, FYNNEI. This CDR3 is built from 16 residues. CDR3 bases: TGTGCCAGCAGTGAGTTTGGGCAGGTTAATAATTCACCCCTCCACTTT. Translation gives CASSEFGQVNNSPLHF.

This clone appeared once. The gene calls are TRBV28 and TRBJ2-1; 10 positions agree with TRBD2. This CDR3 is built from 17 residues. V dropped 5 bases and J dropped 2; count of bases not matched to a gene: 9. Germline V lookup: CDR1 MDHEN, CDR2 SYDVKM. The CDR3 region is CASSGGSGRAPYNEQFF. CDR3 nucleotides: TGTGCCAGCAGTGGGGGGAGCGGGAGGGCCCCCTACAATGAGCAGTTCTTC.

The chain uses TRBV15 and TRBJ2-5, with 8 positions matching TRBD2. CDR3 length: 14 residues. Trimming at V came to 5 bases and at J to 5 bases, leaving 7 bases not matched to a gene. Germline V gene lookup returns CDR1 LNHNV and CDR2 YYDKDF (reference sequence). The CDR3 spells CATSQIAGMETQYF. CDR3 coding DNA: TGTGCCACCAGCCAGATAGCGGGAATGGAGACCCAGTACTTC.

The chain uses TRBV29-1 and TRBJ1-1; perhaps TRBD1 as D (5 bases). The germline V gene has CDR1 SQVTM and CDR2 ANQGSEA. This CDR3 comprises 12 residues. Between the trimmed V and J ends, which lost 3 bases and 7 bases, there was a span of 12 bases. In DNA, the CDR3 is TGCAGCGTTGACGACAGATGGGGTGAAGCTTTCTTT. Amino acid sequence: CSVDDRWGEAFF.

V usage is TRBV11-2 and J usage is TRBJ1-4, with D perhaps TRBD1 (5 bases). Germline values: CDR1 SGHAT, CDR2 FQNNGV. V was trimmed by 6 bases and J by 4 bases, leaving 18 bases between them. The CDR3 contains 16 residues. The CDR3 loop reads CASSFRASGFNEKLFF. The CDR3 bases are TGTGCCAGCAGTTTTAGAGCGTCAGGGTTTAATGAAAAACTGTTTTTT. The complete variable domain, with remaining parts taken from reference TRBV11-2 and TRBJ1-4, reads EAGVAQSPRYKIIEKRQSVAFWCNPISGHATLYWYQQILGQGPKLLIQFQNNGVVDDSQLPKDRFSAERLKGVDSTLKIQPAKLEDSAVYLCASSFRASGFNEKLFFGSGTQLSVL.

The rearrangement uses TRBV11-2 and TRBJ2-2; 10 bases agree with TRBD1. Germline CDR1 reads SGHAT; CDR2 reads FQNNGV. This CDR3 region has 17 residues. Trimming took 6 bases from V and 2 from J; bases not matched to a gene: 9. The CDR3 loop is CASRPIRDRGNTGELFF. Written as DNA, the CDR3 is TGTGCCAGCAGACCCATCCGGGACAGGGGAAACACCGGGGAGCTGTTTTTT.

The V and J genes are TRBV7-8 and TRBJ2-3, with 8 bases lining up with TRBD2. The CDR3 is 16 residues long. In germline, CDR1 is SGHVS, CDR2 FQNEAQ. Trimming cost V 3 bases and J 0 bases; bases outside gene matches: 5. The CDR3 loop is CASSFLAGSSTDTQYF. The CDR3 DNA reads as TGTGCCAGCAGCTTCCTAGCGGGCTCTAGCACAGATACGCAGTATTTT. Full variable domain (remainder filled in from reference TRBV7-8 and TRBJ2-3): GAGVSQSPRYKVAKRGQDVALRCDPISGHVSLFWYQQALGQGPEFLTYFQNEAQLDKSGLPSDRFFAERPEGSVSTLKIQRTQQEDSAVYLCASSFLAGSSTDTQYFGPGTRLTVL.